Listed below are T cell receptor beta chains from one sample, sequenced in a study of T cell changes during pregnancy in multiple sclerosis. This table comes from immunoSEQ multiplex PCR, and its TCRdb copy is limited to in-frame clones, with some not included. The data show roughly 100,000 clones, approximately 90% seen once. The starting material was peripheral blood, obtained in the second trimester of pregnancy. These receptors came from a female donor in good health, enrolled as a control in a pregnancy study. Both conserved end residues are part of each CDR3. The D gene is left open where the match is weak. Size is omitted from some rows. Given values are once, few, many or a class for expanded clones.

V gene	D gene	clone size	J gene	CDR3 DNA	CDR3 protein
TRBV7-8	-	-	TRBJ1-4	TGTGCCAGCAGCCCCGGGGGGTGGGGAAAACTGTTTTTT	CASSPGGWGKLFF
TRBV21-1	-	few	TRBJ1-3	TGTGCCAGCAGCAGCGCGGGACCGACGCTCTCTGGAAACACCATATATTTT	CASSSAGPTLSGNTIYF
TRBV4-1	TRBD1	once	TRBJ2-6	TGCGCCAGCAGCCAAGAACCGACAGGGCAGAGCTCTGGGGCCAACGTCCTGACTTTC	CASSQEPTGQSSGANVLTF
TRBV27	-	-	TRBJ1-3	TGTGCCAGCAGTTCCACCTCCGCCGGTCGGGTCATGAGCTCTGGAAACACCATATATTTT	CASSSTSAGRVMSSGNTIYF
TRBV5-4	-	-	TRBJ1-2	TGTGCCAGCAGCTTGGACAACAGCCACTTGTACACCTTC	CASSLDNSHLYTF
TRBV18	-	-	TRBJ2-7	TGTGCCAGCTCACCACCGCTTACCACAGCTACCCTTGGATACGAGCAGTACTTC	CASSPPLTTATLGYEQYF
TRBV30	TRBD1	-	TRBJ1-2	TGTGCCTGGAGTAAGGGGGCGAACTATGGCTACACCTTC	CAWSKGANYGYTF
TRBV28	TRBD2	-	TRBJ2-7	TGTGCCAGCAGTATTAGCGCGGGAGATAGTGACGAGCAGTACTTC	CASSISAGDSDEQYF
TRBV5-8	-	-	TRBJ1-4	TGTGCCAGCAGCTTGATCTACGGGAATAATGAAAAACTGTTTTTT	CASSLIYGNNEKLFF
TRBV7-2	TRBD1	-	TRBJ1-5	TGTGCCAGCAGCTTAGCCAACAGGGGGCAGCCCCAGCATTTT	CASSLANRGQPQHF
TRBV5-1	-	-	TRBJ1-1	TGCGCCAGCAGCTTACGGGACTCCAATATGAACACTGAAGCTTTCTTT	CASSLRDSNMNTEAFF
TRBV19	-	-	TRBJ2-7	TGTGCCAGTAGTCGCTCGACAGGGGAGGGCTACGAGCAGTACTTC	CASSRSTGEGYEQYF
TRBV7-2	-	-	TRBJ2-3	TGTGCCAGCAGCTTAGTGGCGGCCACAGATACGCAGTATTTT	CASSLVAATDTQYF
TRBV7-9	TRBD1	once	TRBJ2-3	TGTGCCAGCAGCTTAGGACAGGGGGAACCCGCAGATACGCAGTATTTT	CASSLGQGEPADTQYF
TRBV5-1	TRBD2	-	TRBJ2-1	TGCGCCAGCAGCTCCGTTAGCGGGGTCTACAATGAGCAGTTCTTC	CASSSVSGVYNEQFF
TRBV6-6	TRBD2	-	TRBJ2-7	TGTGCCAGCAGTTACACTAGCGCGGCCTACGAGCAGTACTTC	CASSYTSAAYEQYF
TRBV7-2	TRBD1	-	TRBJ1-5	TGTGCCAGCAGCTACGGACAGGGGAATCAGCCCCAGCATTTT	CASSYGQGNQPQHF
TRBV4-3	-	-	TRBJ2-4	TGCGCCAGCAGCCTGGGGGGCGGGAGAAGCGAAAACATTCAGTACTTC	CASSLGGGRSENIQYF
TRBV6-6	-	-	TRBJ2-7	TGTGCCAGCAGTTCGCCGGAAGGGGGATCCTACGAGCAGTACTTC	CASSSPEGGSYEQYF
TRBV7-2	TRBD1	-	TRBJ1-1	TGTGCCAGCAGCTACCAGGGGGCGAGTACTGAAGCTTTCTTT	CASSYQGASTEAFF
TRBV27	-	-	TRBJ1-5	TGTGCCAGCAGTTTTAGGGGAAGGAATCAGCCCCAGCATTTT	CASSFRGRNQPQHF
TRBV6-1	-	-	TRBJ1-1	TGTGCCAGCAGTAAATTGCCGGGGAACACTGAAGCTTTCTTT	CASSKLPGNTEAFF
TRBV6-6	TRBD1	-	TRBJ2-7	TGTGCCAGCGTCCCCCGGGACAGAGCCTACGAGCAGTACTTC	CASVPRDRAYEQYF
TRBV6-5	-	-	TRBJ1-2	TGTGCCAGCAGTTCCGGGACAATCAACTATGGCTACACCTTC	CASSSGTINYGYTF
TRBV6-1	-	-	TRBJ2-2	TGTGCCCTCTCGGCTAGCCTCAACACCGGGGAGCTGTTTTTT	CALSASLNTGELFF
TRBV19	-	-	TRBJ1-2	TGTGCCAGTAGTGGTATAAGGGGATCAGACTATGGCTACACCTTC	CASSGIRGSDYGYTF
TRBV4-1	-	-	TRBJ1-1	TGCGCCAGCAGCCAAGTTCCCAGTTGGGGGGACACTGAAGCTTTCTTT	CASSQVPSWGDTEAFF
TRBV5-4	-	-	TRBJ2-1	TGTGCCAGCAGCCCGAACAGGGGACCCGGGGGTGAGCAGTTCTTC	CASSPNRGPGGEQFF
TRBV18	-	-	TRBJ1-2	TGTGCCAGCTCACCAATTGCGGCCGCAGGGGATCGGGCTAACTATGGCTACACCTTC	CASSPIAAAGDRANYGYTF
TRBV9	-	-	TRBJ2-6	TGTGCCAGCAGCGTAGTGGGGACTCGGGCCGGGGCCAACGTCCTGACTTTC	CASSVVGTRAGANVLTF
TRBV11-3	TRBD1	few	TRBJ1-1	TGTGCCAGCAGGGAACACAGGGGCGCTGAAGCTTTCTTT	CASREHRGAEAFF
TRBV6-5	-	-	TRBJ1-1	TGTGCCAGCAGTTACTCGAGGTCTAACACTGAAGCTTTCTTT	CASSYSRSNTEAFF
TRBV19	TRBD2	-	TRBJ2-5	TGTGCCAGTAGTATGATGGGGACTAGCGGCCAAGAGACCCAGTACTTC	CASSMMGTSGQETQYF
TRBV5-1	TRBD1	-	TRBJ1-2	TGCGCCAGCAGGCACACAGGGGGGCTCTATGGCTACACCTTC	CASRHTGGLYGYTF
TRBV10-3	TRBD2	-	TRBJ2-3	TGTGCCATCAGTGGGGCTAGCGGGACTAGCACAGATACGCAGTATTTT	CAISGASGTSTDTQYF
TRBV5-1	-	-	TRBJ2-1	TGCGCCAGCAGCTTTTGGGGCCTCCGGGAGCAGTTCTTC	CASSFWGLREQFF
TRBV5-5	TRBD1	few	TRBJ2-7	TGTGCCAGCAGCTGGGACAGGGGCGAGCAGTACTTC	CASSWDRGEQYF
TRBV18	-	-	TRBJ1-5	TGTGCCAGCTCGCCTGGACAGACTAATCAGCCCCAGCATTTT	CASSPGQTNQPQHF
TRBV6-5	-	-	TRBJ1-1	TGTGCCAGCATCCCGCCCGGGACACCCTCTCGAGCTTTCTTT	CASIPPGTPSRAFF
TRBV5-6	-	-	TRBJ2-1	TGTGCCAGCAGCTTCCAGGGGTACAACAATGAGCAGTTCTTC	CASSFQGYNNEQFF
TRBV6-4	TRBD1	once	TRBJ1-2	TGTGCCAGCAGATTGGGACAGGGGAGCTATGGCTACACCTTC	CASRLGQGSYGYTF
TRBV7-9	TRBD2	-	TRBJ2-3	TGTGCCAGCAGCTCGACTAGCGCAAGCACAGATACGCAGTATTTT	CASSSTSASTDTQYF